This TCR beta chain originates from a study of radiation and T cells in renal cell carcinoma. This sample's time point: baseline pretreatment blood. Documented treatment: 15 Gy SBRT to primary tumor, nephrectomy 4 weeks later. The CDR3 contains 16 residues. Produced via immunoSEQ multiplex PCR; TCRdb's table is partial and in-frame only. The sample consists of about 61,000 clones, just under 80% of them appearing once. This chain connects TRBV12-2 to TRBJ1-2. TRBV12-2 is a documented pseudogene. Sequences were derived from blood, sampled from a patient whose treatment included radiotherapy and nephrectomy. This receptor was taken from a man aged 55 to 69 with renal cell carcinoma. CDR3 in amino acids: CASRLVPGLIFYGYTF. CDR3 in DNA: TGTGCAAGTCGCTTAGTGCCGGGTCTCATTTTCTATGGCTACACCTTC.